The 17 T cell receptor beta chains reported below all come from one sample, sequenced in a study of blood T cell repertoires in COVID-19. Method: immunoSEQ multiplex PCR; TCRdb's copy keeps in-frame clones and lacks some. The top ten clones hold approximately 4.2% of a sample with 86,000 or so clones, about 95% of them seen once. The sequenced sample was peripheral blood. These receptors originate from a human donor with active COVID-19. The donor label of this sample is uncertain.

This chain connects TRBV12-3 or TRBV12-4 to TRBJ1-2; D gene ambiguous. Deletions cut 9 bases from V and 4 bases from J, with 12 bases between. CDR3 length: 12 residues. The CDR3 is CASSPKLYGYTF. The CDR3 bases are TGTGCCAGTAGCCCTAAACTCTATGGCTACACCTTC.

This sequence joins TRBV19 and TRBJ1-6, with 7 bases that match TRBD1. CDR1 and CDR2 from the germline V gene are LNHDA and SQIVND (reference sequence). The length of the CDR3 is 17 residues. The V gene end was trimmed by 4 bases and the J gene end by 8 bases; junction bases not matched to a gene: 14. The CDR3 nucleotides read TGTGCCAGTAGTACATACAGGGGTACGGCGGGTGATTCACCCCTCCACTTT. This encodes CASSTYRGTAGDSPLHF.

This clone has just one count. The chain uses TRBV7-2 and TRBJ2-3; 8 bases map to TRBD1. Germline trimming cut 10 bases from V and 3 bases from J; bases unmatched to any gene: 6. This CDR3 is built from 13 residues. Germline V gene sequence: CDR1 SGHTA, CDR2 FQGNSA. The chain's CDR3 is CATTTGVTDTQYF. CDR3 DNA sequence: TGTGCCACTACGACAGGGGTGACAGATACGCAGTATTTT.

The DNA for the CDR3 is TGCGCCAGTGCTCCGGGACAGGGTCATCAGCCCCAGCATTTT. It encodes CASAPGQGHQPQHF. The rearrangement joins TRBV5-1 to TRBJ1-5; 9 positions match TRBD1. The ends lost 8 bases at V and 5 bases at J; junction bases unmatched: 8. The CDR3 has 14 amino acids. CDR1 and CDR2 from the germline V gene are SGHRS and YFSETQ.

The chain joins TRBV7-2 to TRBJ2-3; maybe TRBD1 (6 bases). Germline V gives CDR1 SGHTA, CDR2 FQGNSA. The CDR3 consists of 16 residues. The V gene lost 5 bases and the J gene lost 4 bases, with 19 bases spanning the gap. The CDR3 nucleotides are TGTGCCAGCAGCCCTGGGCCGAGGGGGTGGGCAGATACGCAGTATTTT. Protein: CASSPGPRGWADTQYF.

The chain links TRBV7-8 to TRBJ1-1, with 10 bases aligning to TRBD1. Per the germline V gene, CDR1 is SGHVS and CDR2 is FQNEAQ. Trimming cost V 5 bases and J 1 base; bases outside gene matches: 4. CDR3 length: 15 amino acids. Here the CDR3 reads CASSIRDRGNTEAFF. CDR3 bases: TGTGCCAGCAGCATCCGGGACAGGGGGAACACTGAAGCTTTCTTT. Using reference TRBV7-8 and TRBJ1-1 for the parts outside the CDR3, the full variable domain is GAGVSQSPRYKVAKRGQDVALRCDPISGHVSLFWYQQALGQGPEFLTYFQNEAQLDKSGLPSDRFFAERPEGSVSTLKIQRTQQEDSAVYLCASSIRDRGNTEAFFGQGTRLTVV.

V gene TRBV27 combines with J gene TRBJ2-3, with a tentative D call TRBD1 (6 bases). Germline V CDR1 and CDR2: MNHEY, SMNVEV (reference sequence). The V and J ends lost 6 bases and 4 bases respectively, with 14 bases between them. The CDR3 has 14 amino acids. The CDR3 DNA follows: TGTGCCAGCAGCCGCGGACAGCGCCCAGATACGCAGTATTTT. Translated, it gives CASSRGQRPDTQYF.

The chain uses TRBV12-5 and TRBJ2-5; 13 bases align to TRBD2. J was trimmed by 2 bases and V by 6 bases; bases with no gene match: 9. From germline, CDR1 is LGHNT and CDR2 FRNRAP. The CDR3 runs to 17 residues. The CDR3 DNA follows: TGTGCTAGTGGCCCCGGACTAGCGGGGGCCCTGCAAGAGACCCAGTACTTC. Translated, it gives CASGPGLAGALQETQYF.

The chain combines TRBV23-1 with TRBJ1-1; the match to TRBD1 covers 9 bases. TRBV23-1 is known as an ORF, though its function is uncertain. V trimming: 3 bases; J trimming: 7 bases; junction bases outside the gene matches: 12. The CDR3 consists of 16 residues. The chain's CDR3 is CASSHPNPGTGSEAFF. The CDR3 DNA follows: TGCGCCAGCAGTCATCCTAATCCCGGGACAGGGAGTGAAGCTTTCTTT.

The V gene is TRBV4-1, the J gene TRBJ1-3; 7 bases align to TRBD1. Germline V gives CDR1 MGHRA, CDR2 YSYEKL. This CDR3 has 17 residues. The junction had 9 bases not matched to a gene; V was cut back by 0 bases and J by 4 bases. CDR3 region: CASSQDYLGTAGNTIYF. CDR3 bases: TGCGCCAGCAGCCAAGATTATCTAGGGACAGCCGGAAACACCATATATTTT.

V and J are TRBV5-6 and TRBJ2-1, with 13 nucleotides matching TRBD2. CDR3 length: 17 residues. Trimming removed 5 bases from V and 3 bases from J; junction bases left unmatched: 8. Germline V CDR1 and CDR2: SGHDT, YYEEEE. CDR3 sequence (DNA): TGTGCCAGCAGAAGACTAGCGGGGGGTTCCAGCTACAATGAGCAGTTCTTC. Amino acid sequence: CASRRLAGGSSYNEQFF. The whole variable domain, remainder taken from reference TRBV5-6 and TRBJ2-1, is DAGVTQSPTHLIKTRGQQVTLRCSPKSGHDTVSWYQQALGQGPQFIFQYYEEEERQRGNFPDRFSGHQFPNYSSELNVNALLLGDSALYLCASRRLAGGSSYNEQFFGPGTRLTVL.

As to this clone: The junction shows a germline mismatch at one end, possibly a read error. The V gene is TRBV4-3, the J gene TRBJ2-2; D not resolved. CDR3 length: 14 residues. CDR1 is LGHNA, CDR2 YSLEER, per germline. The CDR3 sequence is CASSQRVKAPVTLF. The CDR3 DNA sequence: TGCGCCAGCAGCCAACGGGTTAAGGCCCCAGTGACGCTTTTT.

V and J are TRBV2 and TRBJ2-2, with 7 nucleotides matching TRBD1. CDR3 length equals 14 residues. Germline V gene lookup returns CDR1 SNHLY and CDR2 FYNNEI. Unmatched junction bases numbered 7, after V lost 8 bases and J lost 4 bases. CDR3 sequence (DNA): TGTGCCAGCCTTAGGGACAGAACCACCGGGGAGCTGTTTTTT. It translates to CASLRDRTTGELFF.

The CDR3 coding sequence is TGTGCCAGCAGCAAAGCTCGGGAGGTATTATTCGTTGACACTGAAGCTTTCTTT. Protein sequence: CASSKAREVLFVDTEAFF. The V gene is TRBV21-1, the J gene TRBJ1-1. TRBV21-1 is given as a pseudogene. The length of the CDR3 is 18 residues.

The chain couples TRBV5-6 to TRBJ2-3; 12 nucleotides match TRBD2. Losses at the gene ends were 6 bases for V and 3 bases for J; bases not matched to a gene: 8. This CDR3 region has 16 residues. Germline V gene sequence: CDR1 SGHDT, CDR2 YYEEEE. CDR3 sequence reads: CASKQKTSGRTDTQYF. CDR3 DNA: TGTGCCAGCAAACAAAAGACTAGCGGGAGAACAGATACGCAGTATTTT.

The chain carries TRBV7-9 and TRBJ2-6; 8 bases fit TRBD2. The CDR3 contains 18 residues. Germline CDR1 is SEHNR and CDR2 is FQNEAQ (reference sequence). The junction had 13 bases not matched to a gene; V was cut back by 8 bases and J by 1 base. The CDR3: CASPGGARVESGANVLTF. CDR3 sequence (DNA): TGTGCCAGCCCGGGAGGGGCCCGAGTGGAATCTGGGGCCAACGTCCTGACTTTC.

V is TRBV2 and J is TRBJ2-7; D may be TRBD1 (5 bases). Trimming shortened V by 6 bases and J by 6 bases, and 15 bases separated the two germline ends. The CDR3 contains 13 residues. The germline V gene has CDR1 SNHLY and CDR2 FYNNEI. Written as DNA, the CDR3 is TGTGCCAGCAGCGGAAGCAGGGTCTTCGAGCAGTACTTC. The encoded protein is CASSGSRVFEQYF.